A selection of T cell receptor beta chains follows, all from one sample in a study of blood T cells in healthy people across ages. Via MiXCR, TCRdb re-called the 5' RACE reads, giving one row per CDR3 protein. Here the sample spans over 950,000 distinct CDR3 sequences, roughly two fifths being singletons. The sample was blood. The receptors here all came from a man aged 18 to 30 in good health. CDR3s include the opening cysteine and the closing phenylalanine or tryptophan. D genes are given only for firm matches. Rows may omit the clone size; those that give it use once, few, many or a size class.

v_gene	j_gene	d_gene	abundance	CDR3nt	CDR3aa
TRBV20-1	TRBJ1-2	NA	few	TGCGTGTGTGGGGGGGCGTCAGCTAACTATGGCTACACCTTC	CVCGGASANYGYTF
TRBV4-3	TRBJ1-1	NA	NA	TGCGCCAGCAGCCTCAATAGCAGGGGCACTGAAGCTTTCTTT	CASSLNSRGTEAFF
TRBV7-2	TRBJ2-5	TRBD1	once	TGTGCCAGCAACTTAGATGGACAGGGAGGCAGGGAGACCCAGTACTTC	CASNLDGQGGRETQYF
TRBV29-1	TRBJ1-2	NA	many	TGCAGCGTTGAGTCCAGGGATGGCTACACCTTC	CSVESRDGYTF
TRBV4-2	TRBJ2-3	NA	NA	TGTGCCAGCAGCCAAGATCCAGGGAGTAGCACAGATACGCAGTATTTT	CASSQDPGSSTDTQYF
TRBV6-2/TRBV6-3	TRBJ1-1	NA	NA	TGTGCCAGCAGCGACGCGTGGTCGAACACTGAAGCTTTCTTT	CASSDAWSNTEAFF
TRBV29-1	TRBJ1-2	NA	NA	TGCAGCGTTGGCACCTTTCACTCAGGCGGCTACACCTTC	CSVGTFHSGGYTF
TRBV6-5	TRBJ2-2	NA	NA	TGTGCCAGCAGTTCGACAGAGGCCACCGGGGAGCTGTTTTTT	CASSSTEATGELFF
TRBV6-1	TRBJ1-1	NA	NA	TGTGCCAGCATACCCTACGGTGGGGACACTTGGAGGGTCACTGAAGCTTTCTTT	CASIPYGGDTWRVTEAFF
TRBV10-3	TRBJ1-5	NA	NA	TGTGCCATCAGTGGACACTCTAGCAATCAGCCCCAGCATTTT	CAISGHSSNQPQHF
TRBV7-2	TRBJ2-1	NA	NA	TGTGCCAGCAGCTTCCTCATGGGGCGGAATGAGCAGTTCTTC	CASSFLMGRNEQFF
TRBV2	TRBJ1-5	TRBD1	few	TGTGCCAGCAGGCCGGGACAGGGAAATCAGCCCCAGCATTTT	CASRPGQGNQPQHF
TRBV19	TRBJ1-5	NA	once	TGTGCCAGTAGTATTATAACAGGGAGTCAGCCCCAGCATTTT	CASSIITGSQPQHF
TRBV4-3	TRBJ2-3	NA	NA	TGCGCCAGCAGCCAAGATAACGGCCCGGCAGATACGCGGTATTTT	CASSQDNGPADTRYF
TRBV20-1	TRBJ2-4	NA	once	TGCAGTGCTAGAGATCGGGGCAAAAACATTCAGTACTTC	CSARDRGKNIQYF
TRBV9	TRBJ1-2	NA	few	TGTGCCACCGGGACGGCTAGGAGCTACACCTTC	CATGTARSYTF
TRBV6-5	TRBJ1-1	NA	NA	TGTGCCAGCACCCAGGGTACTGAAGCTTTCTTT	CASTQGTEAFF